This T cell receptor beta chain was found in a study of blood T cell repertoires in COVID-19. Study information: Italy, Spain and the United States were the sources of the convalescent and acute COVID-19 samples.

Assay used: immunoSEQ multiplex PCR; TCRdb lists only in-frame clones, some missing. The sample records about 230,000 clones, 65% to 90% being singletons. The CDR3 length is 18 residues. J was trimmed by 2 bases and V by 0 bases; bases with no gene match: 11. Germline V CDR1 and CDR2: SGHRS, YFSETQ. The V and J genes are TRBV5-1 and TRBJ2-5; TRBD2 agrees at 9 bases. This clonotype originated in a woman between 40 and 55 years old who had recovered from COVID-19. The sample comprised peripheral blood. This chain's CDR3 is CASSLALSASGAQETQYF. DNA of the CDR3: TGCGCCAGCAGCTTGGCTCTATCGGCTAGCGGGGCGCAAGAGACCCAGTACTTC.